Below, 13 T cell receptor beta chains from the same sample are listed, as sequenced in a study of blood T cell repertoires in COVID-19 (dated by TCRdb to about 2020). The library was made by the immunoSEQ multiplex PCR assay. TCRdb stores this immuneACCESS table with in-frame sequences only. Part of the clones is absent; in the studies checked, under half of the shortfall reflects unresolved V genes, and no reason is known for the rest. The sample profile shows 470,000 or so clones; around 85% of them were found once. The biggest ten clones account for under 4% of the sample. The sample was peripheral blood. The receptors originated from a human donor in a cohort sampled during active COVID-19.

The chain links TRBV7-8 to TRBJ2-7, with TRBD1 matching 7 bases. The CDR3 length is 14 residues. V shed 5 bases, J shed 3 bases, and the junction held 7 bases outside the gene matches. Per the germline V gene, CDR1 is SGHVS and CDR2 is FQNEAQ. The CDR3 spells CASSTDQGVYEQYF. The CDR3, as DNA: TGTGCCAGCAGCACAGACCAGGGGGTCTACGAGCAGTACTTC. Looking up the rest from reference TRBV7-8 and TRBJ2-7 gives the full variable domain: GAGVSQSPRYKVAKRGQDVALRCDPISGHVSLFWYQQALGQGPEFLTYFQNEAQLDKSGLPSDRFFAERPEGSVSTLKIQRTQQEDSAVYLCASSTDQGVYEQYFGPGTRLTVT.

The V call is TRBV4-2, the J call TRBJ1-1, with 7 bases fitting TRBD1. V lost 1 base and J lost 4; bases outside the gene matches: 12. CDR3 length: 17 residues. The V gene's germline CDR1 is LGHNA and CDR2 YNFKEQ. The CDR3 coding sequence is TGTGCCAGCAGCCAAGTGGGAGTAGGGGGCCATGGCACTGAAGCTTTCTTT. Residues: CASSQVGVGGHGTEAFF.

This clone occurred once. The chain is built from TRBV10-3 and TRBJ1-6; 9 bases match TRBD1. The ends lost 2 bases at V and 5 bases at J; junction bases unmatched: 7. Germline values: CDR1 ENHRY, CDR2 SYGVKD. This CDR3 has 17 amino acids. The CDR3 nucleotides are TGTGCCATCAGTGAGAGGGGACAGGGTTCCGATAATTCACCCCTCCACTTT. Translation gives CAISERGQGSDNSPLHF.

The CDR3 here is CASSESRSLRERGQYF. CDR3 nucleotide sequence: TGCGCCAGCAGTGAGTCCCGGTCGCTGCGGGAGAGAGGGCAGTATTTT. J is TRBJ2-3 and V is TRBV10-2, with TRBD2 identical over 7 bases. The CDR3 is 16 residues long. In germline, CDR1 is WSHSY, CDR2 SAAADI. V dropped 0 bases and J dropped 11; count of bases not matched to a gene: 14.

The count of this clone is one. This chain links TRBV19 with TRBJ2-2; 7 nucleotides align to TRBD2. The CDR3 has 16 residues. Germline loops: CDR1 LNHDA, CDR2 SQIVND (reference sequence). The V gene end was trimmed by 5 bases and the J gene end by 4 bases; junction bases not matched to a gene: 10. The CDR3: CASSSPWGRATGELFF. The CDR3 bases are TGTGCCAGTAGTTCCCCTTGGGGGAGGGCCACCGGGGAGCTGTTTTTT.

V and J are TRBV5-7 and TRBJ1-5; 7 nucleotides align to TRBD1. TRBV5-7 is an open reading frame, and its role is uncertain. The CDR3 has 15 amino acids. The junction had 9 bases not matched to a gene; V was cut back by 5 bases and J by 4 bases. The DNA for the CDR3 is TGTGCCAGCAGGTTCCGGGACAGCTTAAATCAGCCCCAGCATTTT. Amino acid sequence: CASRFRDSLNQPQHF.

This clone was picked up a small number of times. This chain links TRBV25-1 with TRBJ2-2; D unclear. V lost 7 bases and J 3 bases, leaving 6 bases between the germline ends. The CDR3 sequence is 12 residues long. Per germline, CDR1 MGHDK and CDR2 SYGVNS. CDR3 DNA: TGTGCCAGCAATGGCCACACCGGGGAGCTGTTTTTT. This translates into CASNGHTGELFF.

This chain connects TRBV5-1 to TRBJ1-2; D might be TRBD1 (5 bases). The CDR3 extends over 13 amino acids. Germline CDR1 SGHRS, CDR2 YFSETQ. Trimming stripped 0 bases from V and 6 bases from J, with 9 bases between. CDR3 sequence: CASSLEGFNGYTF. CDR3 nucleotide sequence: TGCGCCAGCAGCTTGGAGGGGTTTAATGGCTACACCTTC.

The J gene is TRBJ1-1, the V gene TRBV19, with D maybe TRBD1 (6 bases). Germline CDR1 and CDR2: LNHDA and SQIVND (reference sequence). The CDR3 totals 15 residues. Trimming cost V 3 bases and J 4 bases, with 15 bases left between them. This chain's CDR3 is CASSMGVDRGTEAFF. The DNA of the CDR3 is TGTGCCAGTAGTATGGGAGTGGACAGAGGCACTGAAGCTTTCTTT.

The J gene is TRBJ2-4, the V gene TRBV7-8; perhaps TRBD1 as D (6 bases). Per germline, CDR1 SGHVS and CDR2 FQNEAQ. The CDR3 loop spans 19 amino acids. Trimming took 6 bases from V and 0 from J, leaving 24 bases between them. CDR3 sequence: CASRTYGGPPAEAKNIQYF. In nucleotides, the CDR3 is TGTGCCAGCAGAACCTATGGGGGCCCCCCGGCCGAAGCCAAAAACATTCAGTACTTC.

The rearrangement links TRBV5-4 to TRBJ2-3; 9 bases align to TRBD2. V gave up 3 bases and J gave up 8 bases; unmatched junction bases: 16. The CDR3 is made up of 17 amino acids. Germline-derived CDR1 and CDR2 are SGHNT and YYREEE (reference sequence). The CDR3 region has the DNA TGTGCCAGCAGCTCTTTTTATAGCGGGGGCCAGGGGGGTACGCAGTATTTT. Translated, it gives CASSSFYSGGQGGTQYF.

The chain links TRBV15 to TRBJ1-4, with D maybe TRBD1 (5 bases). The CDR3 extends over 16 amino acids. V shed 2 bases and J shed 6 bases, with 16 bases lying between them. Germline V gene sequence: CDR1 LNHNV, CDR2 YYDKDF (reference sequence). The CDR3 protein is CATSRKGLVGDEKLFF. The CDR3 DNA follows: TGTGCCACCAGCAGAAAAGGTCTAGTAGGGGATGAAAAACTGTTTTTT.

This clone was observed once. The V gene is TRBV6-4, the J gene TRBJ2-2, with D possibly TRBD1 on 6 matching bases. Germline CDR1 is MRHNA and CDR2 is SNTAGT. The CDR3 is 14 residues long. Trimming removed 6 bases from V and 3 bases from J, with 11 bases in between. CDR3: CASSRGHDTGELFF. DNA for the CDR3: TGTGCCAGCAGCCGGGGACATGACACCGGGGAGCTGTTTTTT.